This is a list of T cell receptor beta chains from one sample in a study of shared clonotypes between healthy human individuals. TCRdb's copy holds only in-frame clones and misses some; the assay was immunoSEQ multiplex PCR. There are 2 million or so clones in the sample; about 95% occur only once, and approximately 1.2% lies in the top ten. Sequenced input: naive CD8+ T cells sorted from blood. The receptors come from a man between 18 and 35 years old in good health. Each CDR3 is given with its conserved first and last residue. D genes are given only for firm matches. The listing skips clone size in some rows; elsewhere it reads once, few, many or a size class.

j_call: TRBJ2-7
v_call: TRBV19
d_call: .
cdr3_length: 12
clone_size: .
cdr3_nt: TGTGCCAGTAGCCTTGATAATTACGAGCAGTACTTC
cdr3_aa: CASSLDNYEQYF

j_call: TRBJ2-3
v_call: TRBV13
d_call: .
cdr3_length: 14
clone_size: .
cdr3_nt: TGTGCCAGCAGTTTTCACGGAGGCACAGATACGCAGTATTTT
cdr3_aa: CASSFHGGTDTQYF

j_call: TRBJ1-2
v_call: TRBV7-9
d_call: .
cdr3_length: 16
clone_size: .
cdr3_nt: TGTGCCAGCAGCTTAGCGATTACCGTCTCCAACTATGGCTACACCTTC
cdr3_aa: CASSLAITVSNYGYTF

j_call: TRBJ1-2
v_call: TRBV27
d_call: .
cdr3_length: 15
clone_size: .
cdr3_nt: TGTGCCAGCCGACAAAAGGGGGATACGCTACATGGCTACACCTTC
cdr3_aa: CASRQKGDTLHGYTF

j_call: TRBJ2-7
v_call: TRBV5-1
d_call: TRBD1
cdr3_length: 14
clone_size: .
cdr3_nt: TGCGCCAGCAGCTTCGGACAGGGCTCCTACGAGCAGTACTTC
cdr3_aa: CASSFGQGSYEQYF

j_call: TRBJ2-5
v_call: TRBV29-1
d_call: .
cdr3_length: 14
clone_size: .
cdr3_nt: TGCAGCGTTGAAGATCTTGGATACCAAGAGACCCAGTACTTC
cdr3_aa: CSVEDLGYQETQYF

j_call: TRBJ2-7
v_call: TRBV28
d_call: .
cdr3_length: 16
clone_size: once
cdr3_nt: TGTGCCAGCAGTCCAACTACATATTCCGACAGGCGCGAGCAGTACTTC
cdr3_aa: CASSPTTYSDRREQYF

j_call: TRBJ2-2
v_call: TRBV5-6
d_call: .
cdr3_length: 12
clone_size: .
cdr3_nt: TGTGCCAGCCTTCACGGGACCGGGGAGCTGTTTTTT
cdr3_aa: CASLHGTGELFF

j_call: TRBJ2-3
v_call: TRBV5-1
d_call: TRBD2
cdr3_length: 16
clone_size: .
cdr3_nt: TGCGCCAGCAGCTATGGACTAGCGGGGGGCACAGATACGCAGTATTTT
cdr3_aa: CASSYGLAGGTDTQYF

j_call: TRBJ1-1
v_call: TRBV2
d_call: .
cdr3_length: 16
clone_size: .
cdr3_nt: TGTGCCAGCAGTGAAGCGCTACGGGGGATGAACACTGAAGCTTTCTTT
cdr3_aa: CASSEALRGMNTEAFF

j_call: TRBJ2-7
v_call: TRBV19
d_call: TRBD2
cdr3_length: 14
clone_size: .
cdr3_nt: TGTGCCAGTAGCCCGACTAGCGGGGCCTACGAGCAGTACTTC
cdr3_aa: CASSPTSGAYEQYF

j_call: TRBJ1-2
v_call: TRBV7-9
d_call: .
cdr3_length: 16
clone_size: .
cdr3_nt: TGTGCCAGCAGCTTAGCGGAAAGAGGGCTCGACTATGGCTACACCTTC
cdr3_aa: CASSLAERGLDYGYTF